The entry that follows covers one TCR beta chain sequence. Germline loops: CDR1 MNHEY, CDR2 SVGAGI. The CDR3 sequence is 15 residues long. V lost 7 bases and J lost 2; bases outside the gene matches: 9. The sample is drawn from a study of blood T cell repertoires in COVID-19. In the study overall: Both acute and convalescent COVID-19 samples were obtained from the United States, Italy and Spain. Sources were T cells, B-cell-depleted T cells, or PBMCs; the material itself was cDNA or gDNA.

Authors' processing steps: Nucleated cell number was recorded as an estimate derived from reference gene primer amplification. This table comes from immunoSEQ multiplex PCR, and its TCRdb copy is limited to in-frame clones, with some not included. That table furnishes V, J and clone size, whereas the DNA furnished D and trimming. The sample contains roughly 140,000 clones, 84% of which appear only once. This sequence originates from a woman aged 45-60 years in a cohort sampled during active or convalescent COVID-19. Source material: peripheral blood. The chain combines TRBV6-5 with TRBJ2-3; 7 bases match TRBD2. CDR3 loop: CASTLVSGATDTQYF. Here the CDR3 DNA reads TGTGCCAGCACTCTCGTGAGCGGGGCCACAGATACGCAGTATTTT.